This T cell receptor (beta chain) was recovered during a study of blood T cell repertoires in COVID-19. TCRdb's copy holds only in-frame clones and misses some; the assay was immunoSEQ multiplex PCR. The table has roughly 130,000 clones, approximately 86% seen once; the top ten hold about 2.5%. CDR3 length: 14 amino acids. Trimming removed 1 base from V and 6 bases from J, with 10 bases in between. Germline-derived CDR1 and CDR2 are SNHLY and FYNNEI. Two negative PCRs, clearance, or symptom resolution were required of recovered Cohort 3 donors. This clonotype was sampled from a woman aged 50 to 60 who had recovered from COVID-19. The V gene is TRBV2, the J gene TRBJ1-5; D is uncertain. Specimen: PBMCs or T cells enriched from blood (not recorded which). In DNA form, the CDR3 reads TGTGCCAGCAGTGAAGGGCCTGAGGGTCAGCCCCAGCATTTT. This codes for CASSEGPEGQPQHF.